The TCR beta chain described here comes from a study of T cell repertoires in ileal Crohn's disease. Looking at the study overall: M6 samples are neoterminal ileum biopsies from postoperative colonoscopy. Study results and limitations: Mucosal expansions were suggested to be mainly CD8 T cells.

This sample's time point: neoterminal ileum biopsy at postoperative endoscopy, about 6 months after surgery. V trimming: 0 bases; J trimming: 2 bases; junction bases outside the gene matches: 3. CDR3 length: 15 amino acids. CDR1 is MNHEY, CDR2 SVGAGI, per germline. Only in-frame clones appear in the TCRdb table, and some are missing; sequencing was by immunoSEQ multiplex PCR. The table has 1,500 to 2,000 clones, around 88% seen once. About this clone: Its matching antigen is unknown.

V and J are TRBV6-5 and TRBJ1-2; TRBD1 matches 7 bases. Sample: ileal tissue. The origin of this receptor is an adult with Crohn's disease. The DNA of the CDR3 is TGTGCCAGCAGTTACTCGGTAGGGGGCAACTATGGCTACACCTTC. Protein: CASSYSVGGNYGYTF.